The 20 T cell receptor beta chains presented below share a single source sample, sequenced in a study of blood T cell repertoires in COVID-19. Method: immunoSEQ multiplex PCR; TCRdb's copy keeps in-frame clones and lacks some. This sample has some 460,000 clones, with around 90% found just once. The material sequenced was PBMCs or T cells enriched from blood (not recorded which). All receptors derive from a woman between 18 and 29 years old with acute COVID-19.

The chain combines TRBV9 with TRBJ1-2, with a weak D call TRBD1 (6 bases). The CDR3 sequence is 13 residues long. Germline-derived CDR1 and CDR2 are SGDLS and YYNGEE. V lost 3 bases and J lost 6, with 12 bases in between. DNA for the CDR3: TGTGCCAGCAGCGCCCCAGGGGCAGATGGCTACACCTTC. Its translation is CASSAPGADGYTF.

The V call is TRBV10-2, the J call TRBJ2-7, with D maybe TRBD1 (6 bases). Trimming cost V 9 bases and J 2 bases, with 23 bases left between them. The CDR3 has 16 amino acids. Germline assignment: CDR1 WSHSY and CDR2 SAAADI. CDR3 coding DNA: TGCGCCAGGGAGCCCACCGGACAGTTATTTACCTACGAGCAGTACTTC. Residues: CAREPTGQLFTYEQYF.

The rearrangement joins TRBV10-2 to TRBJ2-2, with 10 positions matching TRBD2. The J segment lost 8 bases and the V segment lost 7 bases, leaving 1 base of the junction unmatched. This CDR3 comprises 12 residues. Germline CDR1 WSHSY, CDR2 SAAADI. The CDR3, as DNA: TGCGCCAGCAATAGCGGGAGGGGGGAGCTGTTTTTT. It is translated as CASNSGRGELFF.

As regards this clone: The junction departs from the called germline gene at one end, perhaps through a read error. The V call is TRBV29-1, the J call TRBJ1-1; 8 bases align to TRBD1. The CDR3 is 12 residues long. Germline values: CDR1 SQVTM, CDR2 ANQGSEA. In DNA form, the CDR3 reads TGCAGCGAATTTTCAGGGGGCGCGAATTTCCGCTTT. Translated, it gives CSEFSGGANFRF. Complete variable domain (other parts from reference TRBV29-1 and TRBJ1-1): SAVISQKPSRDICQRGTSLTIQCQVDSQVTMMFWYRQQPGQSLTLIATANQGSEATYESGFVIDKFPISRPNLTFSTLTVSNMSPEDSSIYLCSEFSGGANFRFGQGTRLTVV.

The V gene is TRBV7-3, the J gene TRBJ1-1; the D gene is possibly TRBD1 (6 bases). This CDR3 comprises 13 residues. Germline loops: CDR1 SGHTA, CDR2 FQGTGA. Trimming removed 4 bases from V and 1 base from J, with 7 bases in between. CDR3 nucleotide sequence: TGTGCCAGCAGCTCGGGACAGAACACTGAAGCTTTCTTT. Protein sequence: CASSSGQNTEAFF.

This chain joins TRBV6-5 and TRBJ1-2; tentative D call: TRBD1 (5 bases). This CDR3 spans 15 amino acids. CDR1 is MNHEY, CDR2 SVGAGI, per germline. Trimming took 9 bases from V and 4 from J, leaving 21 bases between them. CDR3 in amino acids: CASNGQGRDFYGYTF. The DNA for the CDR3 is TGTGCCAGTAATGGACAAGGGCGAGATTTCTATGGCTACACCTTC.

This sequence joins TRBV24-1 and TRBJ2-7; D possibly corresponds to TRBD1 (6 bases). Germline lookup yields CDR1 KGHDR and CDR2 SFDVKD. V was pared by 2 bases and J by 0 bases, with 16 bases between. This CDR3 contains 17 residues. As DNA, the CDR3 is TGTGCCACCAGTGATTCAGTCGCAGGGGCGAACTCCTACGAGCAGTACTTC. Amino acid sequence: CATSDSVAGANSYEQYF.

This rearrangement joins TRBV28 to TRBJ2-6; D call uncertain. The CDR3 extends over 16 amino acids. From germline, CDR1 is MDHEN and CDR2 SYDVKM. With 5 bases removed from V and 0 bases from J, the gap between germline ends came to 11 bases. CDR3 bases: TGTGCCAGCAGTGCGCCCCGATACTCTGGGGCCAACGTCCTGACTTTC. Its translation is CASSAPRYSGANVLTF.

V and J are TRBV7-9 and TRBJ2-7; D might be TRBD1 (6 bases). V was cut by 1 base and J by 2 bases, with 9 bases left in between. Per germline, CDR1 SEHNR and CDR2 FQNEAQ (reference sequence). This CDR3 spans 14 amino acids. The CDR3 DNA reads as TGTGCCAGCAGCTTAGGGGGACAAGCCTACGAGCAGTACTTC. It specifies CASSLGGQAYEQYF.

This clone was found a few times. This chain uses TRBV4-3 with TRBJ1-4; 9 bases are a match to TRBD1. There are 16 residues in the CDR3. The V gene's germline CDR1 is LGHNA and CDR2 YSLEER. J lost 6 bases, V lost 2 bases, and 7 bases had no gene match. The CDR3 protein is CASSQSFTGGDEKLFF. CDR3 nucleotides: TGCGCCAGCAGCCAAAGCTTCACAGGGGGCGATGAAAAACTGTTTTTT.

The J gene is TRBJ1-1, the V gene TRBV27; D may be TRBD1 (5 bases). V lost 4 bases to trimming and J lost 4 bases, with 13 bases between them. Germline V lookup: CDR1 MNHEY, CDR2 SMNVEV (reference sequence). The length of the CDR3 is 14 residues. The CDR3 sequence is CASSSSSGGTEAFF. The CDR3, as DNA: TGTGCCAGCAGTTCGTCTTCCGGGGGCACTGAAGCTTTCTTT.

The table lists this clone with a count of one. V is TRBV2 and J is TRBJ2-5, with TRBD2 matching over 10 bases. The CDR3 extends over 15 amino acids. The germline V gene encodes CDR1 SNHLY and CDR2 FYNNEI. With V trimmed by 10 bases and J by 2 bases, 10 bases remained unmatched. CDR3: CATSLLAGIQETQYF. CDR3 bases: TGTGCCACCTCTCTACTAGCGGGGATTCAAGAGACCCAGTACTTC.

The chain employs TRBV27 and TRBJ1-2; tentative D call: TRBD1 (5 bases). Trimming left V 0 bases short and J 4 bases short, with 12 bases between. The CDR3 length is 15 residues. The germline gives CDR1 MNHEY, CDR2 SMNVEV (reference sequence). The CDR3 DNA sequence: TGTGCCAGCAGTTTATCATCGGGGGACTTCTATGGCTACACCTTC. It is translated as CASSLSSGDFYGYTF.

The chain recombines TRBV5-1 with TRBJ2-1, with 9 bases lining up with TRBD2. This CDR3 region has 19 residues. The junction had 10 bases not matched to a gene; V was cut back by 0 bases and J by 0 bases. Looked up from germline, CDR1 is SGHRS and CDR2 is YFSETQ. The CDR3 reads CASSLGSGGSRSSYNEQFF. The CDR3 nucleotides are TGCGCCAGCAGCTTGGGTAGCGGGGGATCTCGTAGCTCCTACAATGAGCAGTTCTTC.

The rearrangement uses TRBV5-4 and TRBJ1-4; 8 bases align to TRBD1. CDR3 length: 15 amino acids. The germline V gene has CDR1 SGHNT and CDR2 YYREEE (reference sequence). V lost 0 bases, J lost 6 bases, and 4 bases stayed unmatched. CDR3 coding DNA: TGTGCCAGCAGCTTGGGATTACAGGGGGATGAAAAACTGTTTTTT. Its translation: CASSLGLQGDEKLFF.

The chain couples TRBV6-5 to TRBJ2-3, with 7 bases matching TRBD1. J was trimmed by 0 bases and V by 7 bases; bases with no gene match: 7. This CDR3 is built from 15 residues. The germline V gene encodes CDR1 MNHEY and CDR2 SVGAGI. The CDR3, as DNA: TGTGCCAGCAAAGGGGGCGTTCAGAGCACAGATACGCAGTATTTT. This sequence encodes CASKGGVQSTDTQYF.

The CDR3 reads CASSLSQGWGSPLHF. CDR3 bases: TGCGCCAGCAGCTTGAGTCAGGGTTGGGGATCACCCCTCCACTTT. V and J are TRBV5-1 and TRBJ1-6, with a tentative D call TRBD1 (5 bases). Germline V CDR1 and CDR2: SGHRS, YFSETQ. V was trimmed by 1 base and J by 10 bases, leaving 15 bases between them. This CDR3 comprises 15 residues.

J is TRBJ1-3 and V is TRBV12-3 or TRBV12-4; no definite D call. There are 13 residues in the CDR3. V lost 3 bases and J lost 4, with 7 bases in between. The CDR3 bases are TGTGCCAGCAGTTTTCACCGGGGAAACACCATATATTTT. Protein product: CASSFHRGNTIYF.

The genes are TRBV6-5 and TRBJ2-3; 10 bases fit TRBD2. Germline CDR1 reads MNHEY; CDR2 reads SVGAGI. V gave up 5 bases and J gave up 1 base; unmatched junction bases: 3. The CDR3 loop spans 15 amino acids. In DNA form, the CDR3 reads TGTGCCAGCAGTCTAGCGGGGGCCCGCACAGATACGCAGTATTTT. Protein sequence: CASSLAGARTDTQYF.

The rearrangement uses TRBV9 and TRBJ2-2; 11 nucleotides agree with TRBD2. This CDR3 comprises 15 residues. With V trimmed by 4 bases and J by 7 bases, 6 bases remained unmatched. In germline, CDR1 is SGDLS, CDR2 YYNGEE. CDR3 sequence: CASSLRLAGIGELFF. CDR3 coding DNA: TGTGCCAGCAGCCTTCGACTAGCGGGGATCGGGGAGCTGTTTTTT. Based on the CDR3 plus reference TRBV9 and TRBJ2-2, the full variable domain is DSGVTQTPKHLITATGQRVTLRCSPRSGDLSVYWYQQSLDQGLQFLIQYYNGEERAKGNILERFSAQQFPDLHSELNLSSLELGDSALYFCASSLRLAGIGELFFGEGSRLTVL.